These T cell receptor beta chains were read from a single sample in a study of graft-versus-host responses after intestinal transplantation. The repertoire was sequenced with immunoSEQ multiplex PCR; TCRdb's copy has only in-frame clones and lacks some. The sample contains about 120,000 clones, 85% to 95% of which appear only once. For these TCRs, the target antigens are not known. Sequencing was performed on unstimulated CD8+ T cells sorted from spleen or lymph node cells, taken before intestinal transplant. These receptors all stem from a human donor who received an intestinal transplant. The CDR3 runs from the conserved cysteine through the conserved F or W. The order of the fields is clone size, J gene, D gene, V gene, CDR3 protein, CDR3 DNA. A D gene is named only where the DNA matches it firmly. The listing skips clone size in some rows; elsewhere it reads once, few, many or a size class.

size: .; J: TRBJ1-5; D: TRBD1; V: TRBV4-1; CDR3: CASSYGQGKDQPQHF; DNA: TGCGCCAGCAGTTACGGACAGGGTAAGGATCAGCCCCAGCATTTT
size: .; J: TRBJ1-1; D: .; V: TRBV19; CDR3: CASRQPNTEAFF; DNA: TGTGCCAGTAGACAGCCAAACACTGAAGCTTTCTTT
size: .; J: TRBJ1-1; D: .; V: TRBV5-4; CDR3: CASSLRGGRTEAFF; DNA: TGTGCCAGCAGCTTGAGGGGGGGACGCACTGAAGCTTTCTTT
size: once; J: TRBJ1-3; D: .; V: TRBV28; CDR3: CASSLGGLPNSGNTIYF; DNA: TGTGCCAGCAGTTTGGGGGGCCTCCCGAACTCTGGAAACACCATATATTTT
size: .; J: TRBJ2-1; D: .; V: TRBV5-6; CDR3: CASSFGKRPYNEQFF; DNA: TGTGCCAGCAGCTTCGGCAAGCGACCCTACAATGAGCAGTTCTTC
size: .; J: TRBJ2-7; D: .; V: TRBV7-3; CDR3: CASSSGPRVGPYEQYF; DNA: TGTGCCAGCAGCTCCGGACCGAGGGTGGGGCCCTACGAGCAGTACTTC
size: .; J: TRBJ2-1; D: .; V: TRBV4-2; CDR3: CASSQNRVGIYNEQFF; DNA: TGTGCCAGCAGCCAGAACCGGGTCGGGATCTACAATGAGCAGTTCTTC
size: once; J: TRBJ2-3; D: .; V: TRBV21-1; CDR3: CASTRGGSGTLTDTQYF; DNA: TGTGCCAGCACCAGAGGGGGTAGCGGGACCCTCACAGATACGCAGTATTTT
size: .; J: TRBJ2-1; D: TRBD2; V: TRBV5-1; CDR3: CASSLTSGRNPSGNEQFF; DNA: TGCGCCAGCAGCTTAACTAGCGGGAGGAACCCATCGGGGAATGAGCAGTTCTTC
size: .; J: TRBJ1-3; D: .; V: TRBV2; CDR3: CASSEDLVAGNTIYF; DNA: TGTGCCAGCAGTGAAGACCTAGTAGCTGGAAACACCATATATTTT
size: .; J: TRBJ1-1; D: .; V: TRBV28; CDR3: CASSLTGTRSEAFF; DNA: TGTGCCAGCAGTTTAACAGGGACGAGATCTGAAGCTTTCTTT
size: .; J: TRBJ1-5; D: .; V: TRBV7-8; CDR3: CASSPTRDYSNQPQHF; DNA: TGTGCCAGCAGCCCAACTCGGGATTATAGCAATCAGCCCCAGCATTTT
size: .; J: TRBJ2-7; D: .; V: TRBV4-3; CDR3: CASSHEYARGRTYEQYF; DNA: TGCGCCAGCAGCCACGAATACGCCCGCGGCAGAACCTACGAGCAGTACTTC
size: .; J: TRBJ2-7; D: TRBD1; V: TRBV4-2; CDR3: CASSRDRAEDEQYF; DNA: TGTGCCAGCAGCCGAGACAGGGCCGAAGACGAGCAGTACTTC
size: .; J: TRBJ2-7; D: .; V: TRBV11-2; CDR3: CASSSGRGAYEQYF; DNA: TGTGCCAGCAGCTCGGGCCGAGGAGCCTACGAGCAGTACTTC
size: .; J: TRBJ2-1; D: .; V: TRBV2; CDR3: CASKAALNEQFF; DNA: TGTGCCAGCAAGGCGGCCCTAAATGAGCAGTTCTTC
size: .; J: TRBJ2-1; D: .; V: TRBV5-4; CDR3: CASSLVPNRYEQFF; DNA: TGTGCCAGCAGCTTGGTTCCAAACAGGTATGAGCAGTTCTTC
size: .; J: TRBJ2-1; D: .; V: TRBV7-9; CDR3: CASSPGGPDEQFF; DNA: TGTGCCAGCAGCCCCGGGGGACCGGATGAGCAGTTCTTC
size: .; J: TRBJ2-7; D: .; V: TRBV27; CDR3: CASSLSQTPYEQYF; DNA: TGTGCCAGCAGTTTATCCCAGACTCCCTACGAGCAGTACTTC
size: .; J: TRBJ2-7; D: .; V: TRBV28; CDR3: CASSLGLKTYEQYF; DNA: TGTGCCAGCAGTTTAGGGCTGAAAACCTACGAGCAGTACTTC
size: .; J: TRBJ2-3; D: .; V: TRBV15; CDR3: CATSPGPPSTDTQYF; DNA: TGTGCCACCAGCCCCGGGCCTCCTAGCACAGATACGCAGTATTTT
size: .; J: TRBJ1-5; D: TRBD1; V: TRBV28; CDR3: CASSNYRGESNQPQHF; DNA: TGTGCCAGCAGTAACTACAGGGGGGAGAGCAATCAGCCCCAGCATTTT
size: .; J: TRBJ2-3; D: TRBD2; V: TRBV10-2; CDR3: CASPSPGTSGNPSTDTQYF; DNA: TGCGCCAGCCCATCACCGGGGACTAGCGGCAACCCTAGCACAGATACGCAGTATTTT
size: .; J: TRBJ2-1; D: TRBD2; V: TRBV2; CDR3: CASSDSREGGLAEQFF; DNA: TGTGCCAGCAGTGACTCGCGGGAGGGGGGGTTAGCAGAGCAGTTCTTC
size: .; J: TRBJ1-5; D: .; V: TRBV4-2; CDR3: CASSQENSNQPQHF; DNA: TGTGCCAGCAGCCAAGAAAATAGCAATCAGCCCCAGCATTTT
size: .; J: TRBJ2-5; D: TRBD1; V: TRBV13; CDR3: CASSTQGQGQQETQYF; DNA: TGTGCCAGCAGCACCCAGGGACAGGGTCAACAAGAGACCCAGTACTTC
size: .; J: TRBJ2-1; D: .; V: TRBV7-3; CDR3: CASSLKTVRSYNEQFF; DNA: TGTGCCAGCAGCTTAAAAACTGTCAGATCCTACAATGAGCAGTTCTTC
size: .; J: TRBJ1-5; D: TRBD1; V: TRBV19; CDR3: CASSATGRKPQHF; DNA: TGTGCCAGTAGTGCGACAGGGCGGAAGCCCCAGCATTTT
size: .; J: TRBJ2-1; D: TRBD2; V: TRBV19; CDR3: CASSFLAGLNEQFF; DNA: TGTGCCAGTAGTTTCCTAGCGGGGCTCAATGAGCAGTTCTTC
size: once; J: TRBJ2-7; D: TRBD1; V: TRBV19; CDR3: CASSMTGSSYEQYF; DNA: TGTGCCAGTAGTATGACAGGGTCCTCCTACGAGCAGTACTTC
size: once; J: TRBJ2-2; D: .; V: TRBV29-1; CDR3: CSVEGRDRKPNTGELFF; DNA: TGCAGCGTTGAAGGCCGCGACAGGAAGCCTAACACCGGGGAGCTGTTTTTT
size: .; J: TRBJ2-1; D: TRBD2; V: TRBV25-1; CDR3: CASSDPGTSGSDEQFF; DNA: TGTGCCAGCAGTGACCCCGGGACTAGCGGGAGTGATGAGCAGTTCTTC
size: few; J: TRBJ1-1; D: TRBD1; V: TRBV19; CDR3: CASSIQPGQGAEAFF; DNA: TGTGCCAGTAGTATTCAACCAGGGCAGGGGGCTGAAGCTTTCTTT
size: .; J: TRBJ2-1; D: TRBD1; V: TRBV28; CDR3: CASSWDRSSSDEQFF; DNA: TGTGCCAGCAGTTGGGACAGGTCTTCTTCGGATGAGCAGTTCTTC
size: .; J: TRBJ1-1; D: .; V: TRBV28; CDR3: CASSLLVQGMNTEAFF; DNA: TGTGCCAGCAGTTTACTGGTCCAGGGGATGAACACTGAAGCTTTCTTT
size: few; J: TRBJ2-1; D: .; V: TRBV27; CDR3: CASSLQPIDYNEQFF; DNA: TGTGCCAGCAGCCTACAGCCTATAGATTACAATGAGCAGTTCTTC
size: .; J: TRBJ2-2; D: .; V: TRBV5-6; CDR3: CASSLPGELFF; DNA: TGTGCCAGCAGCTTGCCCGGGGAGCTGTTTTTT
size: few; J: TRBJ2-7; D: .; V: TRBV27; CDR3: CASSLSYEQYF; DNA: TGTGCCAGCAGTTTATCCTACGAGCAGTACTTC
size: .; J: TRBJ2-7; D: .; V: TRBV4-1; CDR3: CASSQGTGLDEQYF; DNA: TGCGCCAGCAGCCAGGGCACCGGTCTAGACGAGCAGTACTTC
size: .; J: TRBJ2-5; D: .; V: TRBV4-1; CDR3: CASSQGWKTQYF; DNA: TGCGCCAGCAGCCAAGGATGGAAGACCCAGTACTTC
size: .; J: TRBJ2-7; D: .; V: TRBV19; CDR3: CASSISVTYEQYF; DNA: TGTGCCAGTAGTATAAGTGTTACCTACGAGCAGTACTTC
size: .; J: TRBJ2-7; D: TRBD2; V: TRBV7-9; CDR3: CASSSDSGRGVLEQYF; DNA: TGTGCCAGCAGCTCAGATAGCGGGAGAGGAGTTCTCGAGCAGTACTTC
size: .; J: TRBJ1-5; D: .; V: TRBV28; CDR3: CASTLEPRDQPQHF; DNA: TGTGCCAGCACCCTCGAACCCCGAGATCAGCCCCAGCATTTT
size: .; J: TRBJ2-7; D: TRBD2; V: TRBV7-2; CDR3: CASSPVSSGAYEQYF; DNA: TGTGCCAGCAGCCCCGTCTCTAGCGGAGCCTACGAGCAGTACTTC
size: .; J: TRBJ2-1; D: TRBD2; V: TRBV7-7; CDR3: CASSLTSGSINEQFF; DNA: TGTGCCAGCAGCCTTACTAGCGGGAGTATCAATGAGCAGTTCTTC
size: .; J: TRBJ2-7; D: .; V: TRBV28; CDR3: CASSLIGYEQYF; DNA: TGTGCCAGCAGTTTAATAGGGTACGAGCAGTACTTC
size: .; J: TRBJ1-3; D: .; V: TRBV25-1; CDR3: CASSSGNTIYF; DNA: TGTGCCAGCAGTTCTGGAAACACCATATATTTT
size: .; J: TRBJ1-5; D: TRBD1; V: TRBV15; CDR3: CATSRRTGSGNQPQHF; DNA: TGTGCCACCAGCAGAAGGACAGGTTCAGGCAATCAGCCCCAGCATTTT
size: .; J: TRBJ2-3; D: TRBD2; V: TRBV7-3; CDR3: CASSLAGGIDTQYF; DNA: TGTGCCAGCAGCTTAGCGGGAGGAATAGATACGCAGTATTTT
size: .; J: TRBJ2-7; D: TRBD2; V: TRBV28; CDR3: CASSATGGGHYEQYF; DNA: TGTGCCAGCAGTGCTACGGGAGGTGGTCACTACGAGCAGTACTTC
size: .; J: TRBJ2-7; D: TRBD1; V: TRBV15; CDR3: CATSADRDDEQYF; DNA: TGTGCCACCAGCGCGGACAGGGACGACGAGCAGTACTTC
size: .; J: TRBJ1-2; D: .; V: TRBV28; CDR3: CASSLPRHGRNGYTF; DNA: TGTGCCAGCAGTTTACCCCGACACGGTCGTAATGGCTACACCTTC
size: .; J: TRBJ2-7; D: TRBD2; V: TRBV9; CDR3: CASSLEGTSGYEQYF; DNA: TGTGCCAGCAGCCTAGAGGGGACTAGCGGTTACGAGCAGTACTTC
size: .; J: TRBJ1-1; D: .; V: TRBV7-8; CDR3: CASSLVKGPTEAFF; DNA: TGTGCCAGCAGCTTAGTTAAGGGACCCACTGAAGCTTTCTTT
size: .; J: TRBJ1-1; D: .; V: TRBV19; CDR3: CASSRGVTEAFF; DNA: TGTGCCAGTAGTAGGGGGGTCACTGAAGCTTTCTTT
size: .; J: TRBJ2-3; D: .; V: TRBV7-3; CDR3: CASSLTGYTDTQYF; DNA: TGTGCCAGCAGCTTAACGGGTTACACAGATACGCAGTATTTT
size: .; J: TRBJ1-1; D: .; V: TRBV13; CDR3: CASRGTEAFF; DNA: TGTGCCTCAAGGGGAACTGAAGCTTTCTTT
size: .; J: TRBJ1-4; D: .; V: TRBV7-6; CDR3: CASSFRQTHGEKLFF; DNA: TGTGCCAGCAGCTTTAGACAGACCCATGGGGAAAAACTGTTTTTT
size: .; J: TRBJ2-1; D: .; V: TRBV7-3; CDR3: CASSVDISYNEQFF; DNA: TGTGCCAGCAGCGTCGACATCTCCTACAATGAGCAGTTCTTC
size: .; J: TRBJ2-7; D: TRBD2; V: TRBV28; CDR3: CASSTPVHTGLADYEQYF; DNA: TGTGCCAGCAGTACCCCGGTCCACACCGGACTAGCGGACTACGAGCAGTACTTC